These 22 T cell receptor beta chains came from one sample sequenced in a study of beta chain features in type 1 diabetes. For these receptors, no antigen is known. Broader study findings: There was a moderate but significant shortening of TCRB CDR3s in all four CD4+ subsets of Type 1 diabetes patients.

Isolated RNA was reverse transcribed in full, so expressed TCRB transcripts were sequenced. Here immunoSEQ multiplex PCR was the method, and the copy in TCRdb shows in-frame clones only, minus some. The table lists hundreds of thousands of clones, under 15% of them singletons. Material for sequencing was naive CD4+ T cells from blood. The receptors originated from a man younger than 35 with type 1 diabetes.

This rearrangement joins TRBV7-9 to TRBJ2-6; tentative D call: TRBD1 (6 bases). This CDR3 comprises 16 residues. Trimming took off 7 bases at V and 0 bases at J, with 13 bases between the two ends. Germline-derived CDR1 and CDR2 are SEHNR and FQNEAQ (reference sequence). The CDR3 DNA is TGTGCCAGCATCAAAAGGGGGATCTCTGGGGCCAACGTCCTGACTTTC. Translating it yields CASIKRGISGANVLTF.

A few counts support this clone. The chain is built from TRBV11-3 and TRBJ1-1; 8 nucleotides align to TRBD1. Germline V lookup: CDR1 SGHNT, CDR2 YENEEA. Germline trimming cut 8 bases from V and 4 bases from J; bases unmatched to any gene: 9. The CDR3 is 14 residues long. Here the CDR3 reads CASAGRGLSTEAFF. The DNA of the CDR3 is TGTGCCAGCGCAGGCAGGGGGCTTAGCACTGAAGCTTTCTTT.

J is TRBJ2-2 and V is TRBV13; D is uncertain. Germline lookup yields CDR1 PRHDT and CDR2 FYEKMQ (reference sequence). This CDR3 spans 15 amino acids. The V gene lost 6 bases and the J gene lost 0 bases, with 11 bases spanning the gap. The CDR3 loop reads CASSVTNPNTGELFF. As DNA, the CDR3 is TGTGCCAGCAGTGTAACCAACCCGAACACCGGGGAGCTGTTTTTT.

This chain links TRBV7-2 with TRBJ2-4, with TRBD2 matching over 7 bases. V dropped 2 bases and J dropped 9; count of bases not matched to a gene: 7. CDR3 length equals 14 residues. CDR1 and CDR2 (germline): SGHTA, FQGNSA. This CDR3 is CASSLSAGVFIQYF. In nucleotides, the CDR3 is TGTGCCAGCAGCTTATCTGCGGGGGTGTTCATTCAGTACTTC.

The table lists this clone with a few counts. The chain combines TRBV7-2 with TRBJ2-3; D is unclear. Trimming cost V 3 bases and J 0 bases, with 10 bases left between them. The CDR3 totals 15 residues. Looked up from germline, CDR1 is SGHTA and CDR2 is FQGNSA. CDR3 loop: CASSFGGYSTDTQYF. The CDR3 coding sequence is TGTGCCAGCAGCTTCGGCGGCTATAGCACAGATACGCAGTATTTT.

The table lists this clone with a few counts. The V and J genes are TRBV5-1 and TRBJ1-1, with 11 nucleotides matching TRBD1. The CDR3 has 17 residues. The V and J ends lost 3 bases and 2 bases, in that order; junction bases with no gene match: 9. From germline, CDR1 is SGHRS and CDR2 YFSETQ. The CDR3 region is CASSSPDRGLVNTEAFF. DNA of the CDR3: TGCGCCAGCAGCTCCCCGGACAGGGGGCTGGTCAACACTGAAGCTTTCTTT. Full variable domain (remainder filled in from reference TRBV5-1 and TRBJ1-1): KAGVTQTPRYLIKTRGQQVTLSCSPISGHRSVSWYQQTPGQGLQFLFEYFSETQRNKGNFPGRFSGRQFSNSRSEMNVSTLELGDSALYLCASSSPDRGLVNTEAFFGQGTRLTVV.

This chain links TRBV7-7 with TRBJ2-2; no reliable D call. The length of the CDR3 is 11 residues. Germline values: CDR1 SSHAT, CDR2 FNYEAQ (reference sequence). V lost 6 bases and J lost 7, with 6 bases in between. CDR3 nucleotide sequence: TGTGCCAGCAGTCCAAACGGGGAGCTGTTTTTT. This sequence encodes CASSPNGELFF. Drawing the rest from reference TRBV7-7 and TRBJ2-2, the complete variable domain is GAGVSQSPRYKVTKRGQDVTLRCDPISSHATLYWYQQALGQGPEFLTYFNYEAQPDKSGLPSDRFSAERPEGSISTLTIQRTEQRDSAMYRCASSPNGELFFGEGSRLTVL.

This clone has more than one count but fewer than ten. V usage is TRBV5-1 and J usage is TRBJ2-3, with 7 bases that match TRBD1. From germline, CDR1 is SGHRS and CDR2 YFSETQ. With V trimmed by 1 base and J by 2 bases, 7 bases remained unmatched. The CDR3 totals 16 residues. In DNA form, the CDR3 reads TGCGCCAGCAGCTTGTCGACAGGGCTTGACACAGATACGCAGTATTTT. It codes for CASSLSTGLDTDTQYF.

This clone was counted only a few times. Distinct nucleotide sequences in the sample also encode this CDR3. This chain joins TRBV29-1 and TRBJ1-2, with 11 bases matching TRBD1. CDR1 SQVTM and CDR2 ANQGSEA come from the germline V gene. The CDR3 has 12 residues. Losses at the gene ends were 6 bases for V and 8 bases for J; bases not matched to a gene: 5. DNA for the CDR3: TGCAGCGTCGGACAGGGGGCGTTGGGCTACACCTTC. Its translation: CSVGQGALGYTF.

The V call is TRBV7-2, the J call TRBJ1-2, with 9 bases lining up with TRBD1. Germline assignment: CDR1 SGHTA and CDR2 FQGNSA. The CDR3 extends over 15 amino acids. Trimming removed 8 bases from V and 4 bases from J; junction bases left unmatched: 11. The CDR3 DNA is TGTGCCAGCGCGGGACAGGGCGTTTTCGGCTATGGCTACACCTTC. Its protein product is CASAGQGVFGYGYTF.

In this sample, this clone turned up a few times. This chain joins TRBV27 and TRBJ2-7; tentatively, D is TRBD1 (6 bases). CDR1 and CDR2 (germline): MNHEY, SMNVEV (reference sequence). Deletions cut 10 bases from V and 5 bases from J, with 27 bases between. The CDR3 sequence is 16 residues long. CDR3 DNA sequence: TGTGCCACCAAGTTTTCAGTTGGGCAGGGGAGACACGAGCAGTACTTC. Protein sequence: CATKFSVGQGRHEQYF.

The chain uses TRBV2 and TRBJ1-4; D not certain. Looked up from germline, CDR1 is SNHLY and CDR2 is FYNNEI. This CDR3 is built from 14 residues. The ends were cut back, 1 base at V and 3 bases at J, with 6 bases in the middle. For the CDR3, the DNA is TGTGCCAGCAGTGAAGTGGGATCTAATGAAAAACTGTTTTTT. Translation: CASSEVGSNEKLFF.

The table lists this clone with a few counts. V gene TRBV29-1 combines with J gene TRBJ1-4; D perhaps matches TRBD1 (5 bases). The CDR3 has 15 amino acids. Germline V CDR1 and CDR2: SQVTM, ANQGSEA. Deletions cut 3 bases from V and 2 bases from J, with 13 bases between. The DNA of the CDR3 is TGCAGCGTTGATCAGGGAAGGGGCACTAATGAAAAACTGTTTTTT. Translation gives CSVDQGRGTNEKLFF.

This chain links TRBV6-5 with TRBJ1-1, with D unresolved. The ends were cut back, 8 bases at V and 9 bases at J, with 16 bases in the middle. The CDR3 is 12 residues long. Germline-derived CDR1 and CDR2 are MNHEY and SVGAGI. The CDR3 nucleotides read TGTGCCAGCCGTCCCCCCACGGGGAAAGCTTTCTTT. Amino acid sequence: CASRPPTGKAFF.

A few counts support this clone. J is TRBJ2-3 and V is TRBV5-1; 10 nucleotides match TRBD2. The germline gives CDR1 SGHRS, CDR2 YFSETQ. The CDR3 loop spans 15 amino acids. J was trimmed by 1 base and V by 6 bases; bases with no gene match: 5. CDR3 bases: TGCGCCAGCATTGAGGGGACTAGCGGCACAGATACGCAGTATTTT. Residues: CASIEGTSGTDTQYF.

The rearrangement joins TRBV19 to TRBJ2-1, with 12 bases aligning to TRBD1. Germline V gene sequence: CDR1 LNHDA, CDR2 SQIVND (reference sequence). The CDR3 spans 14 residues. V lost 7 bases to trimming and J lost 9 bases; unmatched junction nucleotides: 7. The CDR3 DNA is TGTGCCAGTACCGGGACAGGGGGCCAATTTGAGCAGTTCTTC. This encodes CASTGTGGQFEQFF.

This CDR3 is CASSLNERGSPLHF. In DNA, the CDR3 is TGCGCCAGCAGCTTGAACGAGCGGGGATCACCCCTCCACTTT. This chain links TRBV5-1 with TRBJ1-6; D remains ambiguous. CDR1 SGHRS and CDR2 YFSETQ come from the germline V gene. The CDR3 runs to 14 residues. V was clipped by 1 base and J by 10 bases, with 12 bases between them.

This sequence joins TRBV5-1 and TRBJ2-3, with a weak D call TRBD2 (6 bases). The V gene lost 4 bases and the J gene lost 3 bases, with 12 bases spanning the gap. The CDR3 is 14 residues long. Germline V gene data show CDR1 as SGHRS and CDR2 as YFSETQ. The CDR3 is CASSTGRETDTQYF. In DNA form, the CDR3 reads TGCGCCAGCAGCACAGGACGGGAGACAGATACGCAGTATTTT.

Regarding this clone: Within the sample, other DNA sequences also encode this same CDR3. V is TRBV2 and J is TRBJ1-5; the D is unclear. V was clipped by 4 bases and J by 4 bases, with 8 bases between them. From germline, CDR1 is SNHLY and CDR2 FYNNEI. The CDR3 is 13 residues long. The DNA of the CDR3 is TGTGCCAGCAGTGTGGGAGGAAATCAGCCCCAGCATTTT. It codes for CASSVGGNQPQHF. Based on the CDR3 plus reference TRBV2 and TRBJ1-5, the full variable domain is EPEVTQTPSHQVTQMGQEVILRCVPISNHLYFYWYRQILGQKVEFLVSFYNNEISEKSEIFDDQFSVERPDGSNFTLKIRSTKLEDSAMYFCASSVGGNQPQHFGDGTRLSIL.

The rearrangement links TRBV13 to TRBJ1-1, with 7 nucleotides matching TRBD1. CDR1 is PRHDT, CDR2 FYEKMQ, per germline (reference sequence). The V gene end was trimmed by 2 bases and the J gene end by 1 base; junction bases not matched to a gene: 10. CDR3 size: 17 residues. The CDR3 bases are TGTGCCAGCAGCTTAAGGAGCTACAGGGGACGGAACACTGAAGCTTTCTTT. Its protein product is CASSLRSYRGRNTEAFF.

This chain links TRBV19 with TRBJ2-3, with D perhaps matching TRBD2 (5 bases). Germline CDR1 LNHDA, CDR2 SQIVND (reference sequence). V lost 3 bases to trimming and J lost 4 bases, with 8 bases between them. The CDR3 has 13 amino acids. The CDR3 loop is CASSIGSPDTQYF. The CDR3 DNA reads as TGTGCCAGTAGTATTGGGAGTCCAGATACGCAGTATTTT. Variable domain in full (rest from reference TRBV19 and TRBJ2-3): DGGITQSPKYLFRKEGQNVTLSCEQNLNHDAMYWYRQDPGQGLRLIYYSQIVNDFQKGDIAEGYSVSREKKESFPLTVTSAQKNPTAFYLCASSIGSPDTQYFGPGTRLTVL.

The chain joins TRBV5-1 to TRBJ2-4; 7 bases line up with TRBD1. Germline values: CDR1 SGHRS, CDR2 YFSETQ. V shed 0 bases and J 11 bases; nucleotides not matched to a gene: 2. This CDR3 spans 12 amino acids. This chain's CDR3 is CASSLDQGVQYF. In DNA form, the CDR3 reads TGCGCCAGCAGCTTGGATCAGGGGGTTCAGTACTTC. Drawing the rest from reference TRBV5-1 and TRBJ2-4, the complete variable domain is KAGVTQTPRYLIKTRGQQVTLSCSPISGHRSVSWYQQTPGQGLQFLFEYFSETQRNKGNFPGRFSGRQFSNSRSEMNVSTLELGDSALYLCASSLDQGVQYFGAGTRLSVL.